The 7 T cell receptor beta chains given below trace back to one sample, sequenced in a study of CD8 T cells in ankylosing spondylitis. Study-wide findings and caveats: Ankylosing spondylitis blood appeared to carry a characteristic TCR beta motif of roughly eight highly homologous variants.

These TCRs are of unknown antigen specificity. TCRdb independently ran MiXCR on the 5' RACE reads; one entry per CDR3 protein. The sample contains fewer than 250,000 distinct CDR3 sequences, around 20% of which appear only once. Sequencing was performed on blood, either unsorted or a sorted T cell fraction (not recorded which). These receptor sequences come from a male donor with ankylosing spondylitis.

This clonotype was seen a few times. The chain is built from TRBV5-6 and TRBJ2-7; tentative D call: TRBD1 (5 bases). The CDR3 length is 12 residues. In germline, CDR1 is SGHDT, CDR2 YYEEEE. V was trimmed by 2 bases and J by 7 bases, leaving 10 bases between them. The CDR3 DNA sequence: TGTGCCAGCAGCTTCAGGGATGGGGAGCAGTACTTC. This sequence encodes CASSFRDGEQYF.

This clonotype was observed many times. The chain is built from TRBV5-1 and TRBJ2-3, with a tentative D call TRBD1 (6 bases). The CDR3 spans 15 residues. The V gene lost 0 bases and the J gene lost 2 bases, with 10 bases spanning the gap. Germline V gene lookup returns CDR1 SGHRS and CDR2 YFSETQ. The CDR3 loop is CASSLEDSTTDTQYF. In nucleotides, the CDR3 is TGCGCCAGCAGCTTGGAGGACAGCACCACAGATACGCAGTATTTT. The full variable domain, rest sourced from reference TRBV5-1 and TRBJ2-3, is KAGVTQTPRYLIKTRGQQVTLSCSPISGHRSVSWYQQTPGQGLQFLFEYFSETQRNKGNFPGRFSGRQFSNSRSEMNVSTLELGDSALYLCASSLEDSTTDTQYFGPGTRLTVL.

The rearrangement uses TRBV9 and TRBJ2-1, with D maybe TRBD1 (5 bases). Trimming took off 4 bases at V and 3 bases at J, with 14 bases between the two ends. CDR3 length equals 15 residues. Germline V gene sequence: CDR1 SGDLS, CDR2 YYNGEE. DNA for the CDR3: TGTGCCAGCAGCAACTCTTGGGGCGGCTACAATGAGCAGTTCTTC. Encoded protein: CASSNSWGGYNEQFF. Filled out from reference TRBV9 and TRBJ2-1, the complete variable domain reads DSGVTQTPKHLITATGQRVTLRCSPRSGDLSVYWYQQSLDQGLQFLIQYYNGEERAKGNILERFSAQQFPDLHSELNLSSLELGDSALYFCASSNSWGGYNEQFFGPGTRLTVL.

The chain employs TRBV7-6 and TRBJ2-7; 10 nucleotides line up with TRBD1. The trim removed 2 bases at V and 7 bases at J, leaving 11 bases unmatched. The germline gives CDR1 SGHVS, CDR2 FNYEAQ. The CDR3 spans 16 residues. CDR3 DNA: TGTGCCAGCAGCTTATCCCGCGACAGGGGGCTTGGTGAGCAGTACTTC. This sequence encodes CASSLSRDRGLGEQYF.

This chain connects TRBV7-6 to TRBJ2-7; D unclear. This CDR3 is built from 16 residues. V was cut by 1 base and J by 2 bases, with 15 bases left in between. CDR1 and CDR2 from the germline V gene are SGHVS and FNYEAQ. CDR3 sequence: CASSLGLGGATYEQYF. The CDR3 DNA is TGTGCCAGCAGCTTAGGTTTGGGCGGTGCGACCTACGAGCAGTACTTC.

This clonotype was counted a few times. V is TRBV4-2 and J is TRBJ2-7; a weak D match, TRBD1 (5 bases). The germline V gene has CDR1 LGHNA and CDR2 YNFKEQ. The V gene lost 1 base and the J gene lost 3 bases, with 13 bases spanning the gap. The CDR3 runs to 15 residues. Written as DNA, the CDR3 is TGTGCCAGCAGCCAAGGCGCAGGGTCAATCTACGAGCAGTACTTC. Translated: CASSQGAGSIYEQYF.

The rearrangement uses TRBV2 and TRBJ2-7, with D unresolved. This CDR3 is built from 14 residues. Germline V gene data show CDR1 as SNHLY and CDR2 as FYNNEI. V lost 0 bases to trimming and J lost 2 bases, with 8 bases between them. CDR3 loop: CASSEAPPTYEQYF. The CDR3 nucleotides read TGTGCCAGCAGTGAAGCGCCCCCCACCTACGAGCAGTACTTC.